Each of the 8 T cell receptor beta chains below was sequenced from the same sample in a study of blood T cell repertoires in COVID-19. Measured with immunoSEQ multiplex PCR; TCRdb has only the in-frame clones, and not every one. The sample has fewer than 200,000 clones, roughly 90% seen once. The source material was peripheral blood. These receptors originate from a woman aged 50 to 65 with acute or convalescent COVID-19.

This chain connects TRBV11-3 to TRBJ2-2, with D tentatively TRBD2 (5 bases). This CDR3 is 16 amino acids long. The germline V gene encodes CDR1 SGHNT and CDR2 YENEEA. V lost 6 bases, J lost 5 bases, and 19 bases lay in between. CDR3 nucleotide sequence: TGTGCCAGCAGTCACAGAGAGGGTCGAGGAACCGGGGAGCTGTTTTTT. As protein: CASSHREGRGTGELFF.

In DNA, the CDR3 is TGTGCCTGGAGTGAGTGGCAGGACAATCAGCCCCAGCATTTT. Protein: CAWSEWQDNQPQHF. This rearrangement joins TRBV30 to TRBJ1-5, with unresolved D. Germline CDR1 GTSNPN, CDR2 SVGIG (reference sequence). Trimming shortened V by 1 base and J by 3 bases, and 10 bases separated the two germline ends. This CDR3 has 14 residues.

The rearrangement uses TRBV20-1 and TRBJ2-5, with 10 bases lining up with TRBD2. Per germline, CDR1 DFQATT and CDR2 SNEGSKA (reference sequence). This CDR3 is 15 amino acids long. Trimming took 3 bases from V and 5 from J; bases not matched to a gene: 9. The CDR3 DNA reads as TGCAGTGCTAGTCAGTCTAGCGGGGGACCTGAGACCCAGTACTTC. Its translation is CSASQSSGGPETQYF.

This rearrangement joins TRBV2 to TRBJ1-2; D call uncertain. Trimming took off 5 bases at V and 0 bases at J, with 13 bases between the two ends. CDR1 and CDR2 from the germline V gene are SNHLY and FYNNEI. This CDR3 has 15 residues. The CDR3 DNA reads as TGTGCCAGCAGTCCTACCCGGAGGGCTAACTATGGCTACACCTTC. Translating gives CASSPTRRANYGYTF.

The chain recombines TRBV3-1 (or the pseudogene TRBV3-2) with TRBJ1-1; D not certain. V lost 5 bases to trimming and J lost 5 bases, with 12 bases between them. The germline V gene has CDR1 LGHDT and CDR2 YNNKEL (reference sequence). The CDR3 loop spans 13 amino acids. CDR3 residues: CASSSTVRTEAFF. The CDR3 region has the DNA TGTGCCAGCAGCTCCACAGTTCGGACTGAAGCTTTCTTT.

The V gene is TRBV20-1, the J gene TRBJ1-2, with a weak D call TRBD1 (5 bases). Trimming removed 3 bases from V and 8 bases from J, with 16 bases in between. CDR1 and CDR2 from the germline V gene are DFQATT and SNEGSKA (reference sequence). The CDR3 has 13 amino acids. The CDR3 spells CSASGGEIRGYTF. In nucleotides, the CDR3 is TGCAGTGCTAGTGGGGGAGAAATACGAGGCTACACCTTC.

The chain couples TRBV9 to TRBJ1-1, with TRBD1 as a possible D gene (6 bases). CDR3 length: 16 residues. Between the trimmed V and J ends, which lost 3 bases and 0 bases, there was a span of 15 bases. The V gene's germline CDR1 is SGDLS and CDR2 YYNGEE. CDR3 protein: CASSAGGGQLNTEAFF. The DNA of the CDR3 is TGTGCCAGCAGCGCCGGCGGGGGGCAGTTGAACACTGAAGCTTTCTTT.

For this clone: Other DNA sequences in this specimen translate into the identical CDR3. The chain links TRBV5-1 to TRBJ2-7; D call uncertain. The germline V gene has CDR1 SGHRS and CDR2 YFSETQ. This CDR3 comprises 13 residues. V was clipped by 0 bases and J by 5 bases, with 9 bases between them. The CDR3 bases are TGCGCCAGCAGCTTGGGTCAGGTCAACGAGCAGTACTTC. Translated, it gives CASSLGQVNEQYF. The full variable domain, its missing parts supplied by reference TRBV5-1 and TRBJ2-7, is KAGVTQTPRYLIKTRGQQVTLSCSPISGHRSVSWYQQTPGQGLQFLFEYFSETQRNKGNFPGRFSGRQFSNSRSEMNVSTLELGDSALYLCASSLGQVNEQYFGPGTRLTVT.